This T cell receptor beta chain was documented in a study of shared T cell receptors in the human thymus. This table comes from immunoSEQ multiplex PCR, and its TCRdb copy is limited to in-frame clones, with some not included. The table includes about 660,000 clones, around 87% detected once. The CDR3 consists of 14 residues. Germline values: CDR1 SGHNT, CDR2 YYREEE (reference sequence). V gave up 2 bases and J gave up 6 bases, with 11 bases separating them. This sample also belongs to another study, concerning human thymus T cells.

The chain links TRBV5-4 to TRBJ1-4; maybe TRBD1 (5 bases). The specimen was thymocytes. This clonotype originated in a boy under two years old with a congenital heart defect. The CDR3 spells CASSLRRGDEKLFF. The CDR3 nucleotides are TGTGCCAGCAGCTTAAGGAGGGGCGATGAAAAACTGTTTTTT.